The 6 T cell receptor beta chains reported below all come from one sample, sequenced in a study of shared clonotypes between healthy human individuals. Clones were sequenced by immunoSEQ multiplex PCR, and TCRdb holds only the in-frame ones, with some missing. The table records some 2.3 million clones, about 92% of them present only once. The specimen sequenced was naive CD4+ T cells from PBMCs. Subset of the sample: CD45RA+ positively selected. The source is a man between 18 and 35 years old in good health. Some clones in this sample may be carry-over from other donors' samples.

The V and J genes are TRBV5-5 and TRBJ1-2, with D unclear. V was clipped by 2 bases and J by 1 base, with 6 bases between them. The CDR3 is made up of 13 amino acids. Germline V lookup: CDR1 SGHKS, CDR2 YYEKEE (reference sequence). The CDR3 here is CASSLSHNYGYTF. CDR3 coding DNA: TGTGCCAGCAGCTTAAGCCATAACTATGGCTACACCTTC. The full variable domain, completed using reference TRBV5-5 and TRBJ1-2, is DAGVTQSPTHLIKTRGQQVTLRCSPISGHKSVSWYQQVLGQGPQFIFQYYEKEERGRGNFPDRFSARQFPNYSSELNVNALLLGDSALYLCASSLSHNYGYTFGSGTRLTVV.

This chain uses TRBV6-5 with TRBJ2-7; 8 bases map to TRBD1. The CDR3 loop spans 14 amino acids. Germline V gene data show CDR1 as MNHEY and CDR2 as SVGAGI. V lost 4 bases to trimming and J lost 3 bases; unmatched junction nucleotides: 5. CDR3 region: CASSSRQGIYEQYF. The CDR3 DNA reads as TGTGCCAGCAGTTCTCGACAGGGGATCTACGAGCAGTACTTC.

CDR3 sequence reads: CASEYGTQYF. CDR3 DNA: TGTGCCAGCGAGTACGGTACGCAGTATTTT. This sequence joins TRBV6-1 and TRBJ2-3; no definite D call. Trimming removed 8 bases from V and 8 bases from J, with 8 bases in between. The germline gives CDR1 MNHNS, CDR2 SASEGT. This CDR3 spans 10 amino acids.

The chain recombines TRBV6-5 with TRBJ1-1; 8 bases map to TRBD1. Trimming cost V 5 bases and J 4 bases; bases outside gene matches: 9. The length of the CDR3 is 15 residues. CDR1 is MNHEY and CDR2 is SVGAGI in the germline V gene. In nucleotides, the CDR3 is TGTGCCAGCAGTAACAACAGGGGGGGTAGCACTGAAGCTTTCTTT. Translating it yields CASSNNRGGSTEAFF.

The J gene is TRBJ1-2, the V gene TRBV18; tentative D call: TRBD1 (6 bases). Germline V lookup: CDR1 KGHSH, CDR2 LQKENI. V was pared by 2 bases and J by 1 base, with 8 bases between. This CDR3 region has 14 residues. CDR3 sequence: CASSPAGVNYGYTF. The CDR3 DNA follows: TGTGCCAGCTCACCAGCAGGGGTTAACTATGGCTACACCTTC. Supplemented by reference TRBV18 and TRBJ1-2, the full variable domain reads NAGVMQNPRHLVRRRGQEARLRCSPMKGHSHVYWYRQLPEEGLKFMVYLQKENIIDESGMPKERFSAEFPKEGPSILRIQQVVRGDSAAYFCASSPAGVNYGYTFGSGTRLTVV.

The rearrangement uses TRBV18 and TRBJ1-1, with 7 bases that match TRBD1. Looked up from germline, CDR1 is KGHSH and CDR2 is LQKENI. The CDR3 is 15 amino acids. After removal of 3 bases from V and 3 bases from J, the junction contained 7 bases not matched to a gene. The CDR3 DNA is TGTGCCAGCTCACCCCAGACAGGGTATGACACTGAAGCTTTCTTT. Its protein product is CASSPQTGYDTEAFF.